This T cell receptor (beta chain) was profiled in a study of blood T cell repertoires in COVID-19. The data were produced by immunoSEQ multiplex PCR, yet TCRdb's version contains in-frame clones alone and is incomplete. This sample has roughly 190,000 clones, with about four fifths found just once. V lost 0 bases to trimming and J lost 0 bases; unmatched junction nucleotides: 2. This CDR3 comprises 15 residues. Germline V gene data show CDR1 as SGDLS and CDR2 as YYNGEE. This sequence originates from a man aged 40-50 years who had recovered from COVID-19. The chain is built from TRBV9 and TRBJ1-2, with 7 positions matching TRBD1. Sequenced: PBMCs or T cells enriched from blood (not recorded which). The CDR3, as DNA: TGTGCCAGCAGCGTAGAGGGACAGTCTAACTATGGCTACACCTTC. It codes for CASSVEGQSNYGYTF. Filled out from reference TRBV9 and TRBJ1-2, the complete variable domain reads DSGVTQTPKHLITATGQRVTLRCSPRSGDLSVYWYQQSLDQGLQFLIQYYNGEERAKGNILERFSAQQFPDLHSELNLSSLELGDSALYFCASSVEGQSNYGYTFGSGTRLTVV.